The rows below give T cell receptor beta chains drawn from one sample of a study of shared clonotypes between healthy human individuals. The repertoire was sequenced with immunoSEQ multiplex PCR; TCRdb's copy has only in-frame clones and lacks some. The sample holds about 730,000 clones, 55% to 75% seen once. Sample: memory CD4+ T cells sorted from blood. The receptors originated from a woman in her twenties or thirties in good health. The CDR3 runs from the conserved cysteine through the conserved F or W. The D gene is left open where the match is weak. Some rows mark clone size as missing; the rest say once, few, many or name a class of expanded clone.

v_call	d_call	clone_size	j_call	cdr3_nt	cdr3_aa
TRBV2	-	-	TRBJ2-2	TGTGCCAGCAGTGGACTAGGGGAGCTGTTTTTT	CASSGLGELFF
TRBV10-3	TRBD2	-	TRBJ2-3	TGTGCCACCACTAGCGGGAGGGGTGGAGATACGCAGTATTTT	CATTSGRGGDTQYF
TRBV7-2	-	-	TRBJ2-3	TGTGCCAGCAGCTTAGCGGCCCAGCGGAAGATAGATACGCAGTATTTT	CASSLAAQRKIDTQYF
TRBV28	-	-	TRBJ2-5	TGTGCCAGCAGTTTAAGAGAGACCCAGTACTTC	CASSLRETQYF
TRBV28	-	once	TRBJ1-2	TGTGCCAGCAGTTTGAGGGGGGCTTATGGCTACACCTTC	CASSLRGAYGYTF
TRBV7-3	TRBD2	-	TRBJ2-1	TGTGCCAGCAGCCCCGGGACTAGCGGGAGGTTTGAGCAGTTCTTC	CASSPGTSGRFEQFF
TRBV15	-	-	TRBJ1-3	TGTGCCACCAGCAGGGACCGGGCCTACGTCTCTGGAAACACCATATATTTT	CATSRDRAYVSGNTIYF
TRBV6-1	TRBD1	-	TRBJ2-3	TGTGCCAGCAGTGAGTACAGGGGAGAGACTAGCACAGATACGCAGTATTTT	CASSEYRGETSTDTQYF
TRBV25-1	-	-	TRBJ1-2	TGTGCCAGCAGTGAATATCGGGATGGCTACACCTTC	CASSEYRDGYTF
TRBV27	-	-	TRBJ2-1	TGTGCCAGCAGGCTGACGGGCCCCTACAATGAGCAGTTCTTC	CASRLTGPYNEQFF
TRBV28	-	-	TRBJ2-7	TGTGCCAGCAGTCGTACGAAATACGAGCAGTACTTC	CASSRTKYEQYF
TRBV10-2	TRBD2	few	TRBJ2-5	TGCGCCAGCAGTGAGGGACTAGCGGGAGGGGGGGGAGAGACCCAGTACTTC	CASSEGLAGGGGETQYF
TRBV20-1	-	many	TRBJ2-7	TGCAGTGCTAGAGACAGGAGGGATATCTTC	CSARDRRDIF
TRBV28	-	once	TRBJ2-5	TGTGCCAGCAGCTTTATTTTAGGAGAGGGGACCCAGTACTTC	CASSFILGEGTQYF
TRBV6-1	-	-	TRBJ1-5	TGTGCCAGCAGTTCAGAAGTTAGCAATCAGCCCCAGCATTTT	CASSSEVSNQPQHF
TRBV27	TRBD1	few	TRBJ1-2	TGTGCCAGCAGTCCGGACAGGGACTATGGCTACACCTTC	CASSPDRDYGYTF
TRBV2	TRBD2	-	TRBJ2-1	TGTGCCAGCAGCGGGCGGGAGGGCCCCTACAATGAGCAGTTCTTC	CASSGREGPYNEQFF
TRBV2	-	-	TRBJ2-5	TGTGCCAGCAGTGAAATTGCCGAGTTTGGGACCCAGTACTTC	CASSEIAEFGTQYF
TRBV5-1	-	few	TRBJ1-2	TGCGCCAGCAGCGCAGCTGGGCTGAGTGGCTACACCTTC	CASSAAGLSGYTF
TRBV7-2	-	-	TRBJ2-3	TGTGCCAGCAGCTTCTTAAGCCGAAGCACAGATACGCAGTATTTT	CASSFLSRSTDTQYF
TRBV28	-	-	TRBJ1-2	TGTGCCAGCAGTTTATCGGCCCAGGGGAGGTACACCTTC	CASSLSAQGRYTF
TRBV11-2	TRBD1	-	TRBJ1-4	TGTGCCAGCAGCTTTGGTACACAGGGGGGGGTTGAAAAACTGTTTTTT	CASSFGTQGGVEKLFF
TRBV28	-	-	TRBJ1-5	TGTGCCAGCAGTTTACCTCTTCGTGGACAGCCCCAGCATTTT	CASSLPLRGQPQHF